Following are 29 T cell receptor beta chains from one sample sequenced in a study of cytomegalovirus exposure and HLA in healthy donors. 60 Vbeta and 13 Jbeta primers were used in PCR. The assay was immunoSEQ multiplex PCR, and TCRdb's table has in-frame clones only and misses some. The table lists 55,000 to 65,000 clones. Sequences were obtained from PBMCs. The source is a young woman in good health and CMV-seronegative.

The chain has TRBV14 and TRBJ2-7; 8 nucleotides agree with TRBD2. The CDR3 sequence is 13 residues long. V was clipped by 4 bases and J by 6 bases; unmatched bases: 5. Germline V gives CDR1 SGHDN, CDR2 FVKESK. The CDR3 is CASSRTSKVEQYF. The CDR3 nucleotides are TGTGCCAGCAGCCGGACTAGCAAGGTCGAGCAGTACTTC.

Here the CDR3 reads CASIRRETSEAFF. CDR3 DNA sequence: TGTGCCAGCATTCGACGAGAGACTTCTGAAGCTTTCTTT. The J gene is TRBJ1-1, the V gene TRBV6-1; no clear D gene. Germline lookup yields CDR1 MNHNS and CDR2 SASEGT. Trimming shortened V by 7 bases and J by 6 bases, and 15 bases separated the two germline ends. The CDR3 is made up of 13 amino acids.

The chain's CDR3 is CASSNGQGAQHF. DNA for the CDR3: TGTGCCAGCAGCAATGGACAGGGGGCCCAGCATTTT. This chain uses TRBV21-1 with TRBJ1-5; TRBD1, the table's D call, lacks a check against the DNA. TRBV21-1 is shown as a pseudogene. The CDR3 loop spans 12 amino acids.

V is TRBV5-3 and J is TRBJ1-5, with a possible D match to TRBD1 (5 bases). TRBV5-3 counts as an open reading frame of uncertain function. This CDR3 comprises 17 residues. Trimming shortened V by 0 bases and J by 1 base, and 14 bases separated the two germline ends. CDR3 loop: CARSLAGGRRSNQPQHF. In DNA form, the CDR3 reads TGTGCCAGAAGCTTGGCGGGGGGAAGGAGGAGCAATCAGCCCCAGCATTTT.

The genes are TRBV19 and TRBJ1-1; no definite D call. There are 16 residues in the CDR3. V was cut by 7 bases and J by 4 bases, with 22 bases left in between. CDR1 and CDR2 from the germline V gene are LNHDA and SQIVND (reference sequence). CDR3 sequence: CASTIRPVGGGTEAFF. The CDR3 coding sequence is TGTGCCAGTACTATCCGCCCGGTGGGAGGTGGCACTGAAGCTTTCTTT.

The rearrangement links TRBV7-9 to TRBJ1-1, with no clear D. Germline CDR1 SEHNR, CDR2 FQNEAQ (reference sequence). This CDR3 is 13 amino acids long. Trimming pared 5 bases from V and 1 base from J, leaving 8 bases between. The CDR3 DNA is TGTGCCAGCAGCAACAGTGGGAACACTGAAGCTTTCTTT. Residues: CASSNSGNTEAFF.

The rearrangement joins TRBV29-1 to TRBJ2-2; D may be TRBD2 (5 bases). In germline, CDR1 is SQVTM, CDR2 ANQGSEA. This CDR3 is 13 amino acids long. Trimming took 6 bases from V and 8 from J, leaving 16 bases between them. The CDR3 protein is CSVREYLAGELFF. The CDR3 nucleotides read TGCAGCGTGAGGGAGTACCTTGCGGGGGAGCTGTTTTTT.

J is TRBJ2-2 and V is TRBV29-1; 12 nucleotides line up with TRBD2. Per the germline V gene, CDR1 is SQVTM and CDR2 is ANQGSEA. This CDR3 is 16 amino acids long. The junction had 8 bases not matched to a gene; V was cut back by 2 bases and J by 7 bases. The CDR3: CSVEFGLAGNIGELFF. The CDR3 DNA reads TGCAGCGTTGAATTTGGACTAGCGGGGAATATCGGGGAGCTGTTTTTT.

V and J are TRBV12-5 and TRBJ2-7, with a possible D match to TRBD1 (6 bases). Germline values: CDR1 LGHNT, CDR2 FRNRAP. The CDR3 is 14 residues long. V lost 3 bases, J lost 2 bases, and 11 bases lay in between. CDR3 protein: CASGLGTQAYEQYF. CDR3 coding DNA: TGTGCTAGTGGTTTAGGGACACAGGCCTACGAGCAGTACTTC. The variable domain in full, completed from reference TRBV12-5 and TRBJ2-7, reads DARVTQTPRHKVTEMGQEVTMRCQPILGHNTVFWYRQTMMQGLELLAYFRNRAPLDDSGMPKDRFSAEMPDATLATLKIQPSEPRDSAVYFCASGLGTQAYEQYFGPGTRLTVT.

V and J are TRBV11-2 and TRBJ2-1; 9 bases map to TRBD2. Germline CDR1 and CDR2: SGHAT and FQNNGV. There are 17 residues in the CDR3. Trimming removed 4 bases from V and 5 bases from J; junction bases left unmatched: 12. This CDR3 is CASSSQAAGGPHNEQFF. Written as DNA, the CDR3 is TGTGCCAGCAGCTCCCAGGCAGCGGGAGGCCCCCACAATGAGCAGTTCTTC.

The chain employs TRBV15 and TRBJ1-1, with TRBD1 identical over 7 bases. V trimming: 7 bases; J trimming: 5 bases; junction bases outside the gene matches: 7. The CDR3 sequence is 13 residues long. Germline V CDR1 and CDR2: LNHNV, YYDKDF (reference sequence). The DNA for the CDR3 is TGTGCCACCATGCAGGGGGAGAGGACTGAAGCTTTCTTT. It translates to CATMQGERTEAFF.

V usage is TRBV5-1 and J usage is TRBJ1-2, with D possibly TRBD1 on 6 matching bases. Trimming removed 6 bases from V and 6 bases from J, with 15 bases in between. The CDR3 is 13 residues long. Germline-derived CDR1 and CDR2 are SGHRS and YFSETQ. This CDR3 reads CASTEDSINGYTF. As DNA, the CDR3 is TGCGCCAGCACCGAGGACAGTATTAATGGCTACACCTTC.

The chain links TRBV7-2 to TRBJ2-1; 8 nucleotides line up with TRBD2. In germline, CDR1 is SGHTA, CDR2 FQGNSA. The CDR3 has 13 residues. V shed 3 bases and J 10 bases; nucleotides not matched to a gene: 5. CDR3 DNA sequence: TGTGCCAGCAGCTTCTCGGGACTAGGCGAGCAGTTCTTC. Encoded protein: CASSFSGLGEQFF.

The rearrangement links TRBV14 to TRBJ2-7; D possibly corresponds to TRBD1 (5 bases). Trimming left V 4 bases short and J 4 bases short, with 11 bases between. CDR3 length: 13 amino acids. Germline CDR1 is SGHDN and CDR2 is FVKESK. CDR3 nucleotides: TGTGCCAGCAGCCCCTCTTCAGGGTACGAGCAGTACTTC. Amino acid sequence: CASSPSSGYEQYF. Full variable domain (remainder filled in from reference TRBV14 and TRBJ2-7): EAGVTQFPSHSVIEKGQTVTLRCDPISGHDNLYWYRRVMGKEIKFLLHFVKESKQDESGMPNNRFLAERTGGTYSTLKVQPAELEDSGVYFCASSPSSGYEQYFGPGTRLTVT.

The chain joins TRBV11-3 to TRBJ2-1; D might be TRBD2 (5 bases). V lost 5 bases and J lost 2, with 10 bases in between. The CDR3 length is 14 residues. Germline CDR1 and CDR2: SGHNT and YENEEA. The CDR3 sequence: CASSQVRAYNEQFF. The CDR3, as DNA: TGTGCCAGCAGCCAAGTGAGGGCCTACAATGAGCAGTTCTTC.

J is TRBJ2-3 and V is TRBV27, with D tentatively TRBD2 (5 bases). Trimming cost V 5 bases and J 6 bases, with 9 bases left between them. The CDR3 sequence is 12 residues long. CDR1 is MNHEY and CDR2 is SMNVEV in the germline V gene (reference sequence). For the CDR3, the DNA is TGTGCCAGCAGTGACTATGCGGATACGCAGTATTTT. It specifies CASSDYADTQYF.

The V and J genes are TRBV6-5 and TRBJ2-1; 8 positions agree with TRBD1. The CDR3 totals 14 residues. V gave up 0 bases and J gave up 10 bases; unmatched junction bases: 5. The V gene's germline CDR1 is MNHEY and CDR2 SVGAGI. The CDR3 region is CASSYSGTGGEQFF. CDR3 bases: TGTGCCAGCAGTTACTCTGGGACAGGAGGCGAGCAGTTCTTC.

The V call is TRBV27, the J call TRBJ2-7; the match to TRBD1 covers 9 bases. The CDR3 covers 14 residues. Germline V gene lookup returns CDR1 MNHEY and CDR2 SMNVEV (reference sequence). The V segment lost 3 bases and the J segment 4 bases; nucleotides outside the gene matches: 4. This CDR3 reads CASSLGTGRYEQYF. CDR3 nucleotides: TGTGCCAGCAGTTTGGGGACAGGGAGGTACGAGCAGTACTTC.

The rearrangement joins TRBV9 to TRBJ2-1; 8 nucleotides agree with TRBD2. V dropped 4 bases and J dropped 8; count of bases not matched to a gene: 14. This CDR3 has 16 amino acids. Germline V CDR1 and CDR2: SGDLS, YYNGEE. CDR3 sequence: CASSPHPGGISDEQFF. The CDR3 region has the DNA TGTGCCAGCAGCCCCCACCCGGGGGGGATATCGGATGAGCAGTTCTTC.

V is TRBV4-2 and J is TRBJ1-2; D may be TRBD1 (6 bases). The CDR3 contains 15 residues. V was cut by 3 bases and J by 5 bases, with 16 bases left in between. Germline values: CDR1 LGHNA, CDR2 YNFKEQ. DNA for the CDR3: TGTGCCAGCAGCCAGGGGGGGCAGACCCGGTATGGCTACACCTTC. Protein: CASSQGGQTRYGYTF.

V and J are TRBV18 and TRBJ2-1; TRBD2 might be the D (5 bases). The V gene lost 6 bases and the J gene lost 5 bases, with 17 bases spanning the gap. This CDR3 comprises 15 residues. CDR1 is KGHSH, CDR2 LQKENI, per germline. The CDR3 DNA reads TGTGCCAGCTCTTCCGCTTGGCGGGTCCACAATGAGCAGTTCTTC. Its protein product is CASSSAWRVHNEQFF. Complete variable domain (other parts from reference TRBV18 and TRBJ2-1): NAGVMQNPRHLVRRRGQEARLRCSPMKGHSHVYWYRQLPEEGLKFMVYLQKENIIDESGMPKERFSAEFPKEGPSILRIQQVVRGDSAAYFCASSSAWRVHNEQFFGPGTRLTVL.

The chain has TRBV11-1 and TRBJ2-7; perhaps TRBD1 as D (5 bases). CDR1 SGHAT and CDR2 FQDESV come from the germline V gene (reference sequence). The CDR3 spans 12 residues. V dropped 4 bases and J dropped 6 bases, with 10 bases sitting between them. The CDR3 DNA is TGTGCCAGCAGCTCCCTTGGGGCCGAGCAGTACTTC. Encoded protein: CASSSLGAEQYF.

The J gene is TRBJ2-2, the V gene TRBV5-6, with 7 positions matching TRBD2. The junction had 10 bases not matched to a gene; V was cut back by 3 bases and J by 5 bases. This CDR3 is built from 16 residues. Germline V lookup: CDR1 SGHDT, CDR2 YYEEEE. CDR3 region: CASSSIGGSGTGELFF. CDR3 DNA sequence: TGTGCCAGCAGCTCTATCGGGGGGAGTGGAACCGGGGAGCTGTTTTTT. Variable domain in full (rest from reference TRBV5-6 and TRBJ2-2): DAGVTQSPTHLIKTRGQQVTLRCSPKSGHDTVSWYQQALGQGPQFIFQYYEEEERQRGNFPDRFSGHQFPNYSSELNVNALLLGDSALYLCASSSIGGSGTGELFFGEGSRLTVL.

The V and J genes are TRBV11-3 and TRBJ2-7; 9 nucleotides agree with TRBD1. In germline, CDR1 is SGHNT, CDR2 YENEEA. After removal of 5 bases from V and 3 bases from J, the junction contained 8 bases not matched to a gene. The CDR3 spans 15 residues. The CDR3 nucleotides read TGTGCCAGCAGCGCCCCCGGGACAGGGATCTACGAGCAGTACTTC. Encoded protein: CASSAPGTGIYEQYF.

The rearrangement joins TRBV6-1 to TRBJ2-1, with D perhaps TRBD2 (6 bases). V was clipped by 3 bases and J by 9 bases, with 12 bases between them. This CDR3 has 13 residues. Per the germline V gene, CDR1 is MNHNS and CDR2 is SASEGT. CDR3 region: CASSDGGNAEQFF. The DNA of the CDR3 is TGTGCCAGCAGTGATGGCGGGAACGCTGAGCAGTTCTTC.

The V call is TRBV2, the J call TRBJ2-5; the match to TRBD2 covers 12 bases. The CDR3 runs to 14 residues. With 6 bases clipped from V and 4 bases from J, the junction kept 3 bases outside the gene matches. Germline V gene sequence: CDR1 SNHLY, CDR2 FYNNEI. The CDR3 DNA is TGTGCCAGCAGGCTAGCGGGAGGGTCAGAGACCCAGTACTTC. Protein: CASRLAGGSETQYF.

The chain is built from TRBV7-2 and TRBJ2-5; TRBD2 matches at 11 bases. The V and J ends lost 5 bases and 0 bases, in that order; junction bases with no gene match: 5. CDR1 and CDR2 (germline): SGHTA, FQGNSA. This CDR3 has 16 amino acids. Here the CDR3 DNA reads TGTGCCAGCAGCCGGATACTAGCGGGAGACCAAGAGACCCAGTACTTC. Translating it yields CASSRILAGDQETQYF. Variable domain in full (rest from reference TRBV7-2 and TRBJ2-5): GAGVSQSPSNKVTEKGKDVELRCDPISGHTALYWYRQSLGQGLEFLIYFQGNSAPDKSGLPSDRFSAERTGGSVSTLTIQRTQQEDSAVYLCASSRILAGDQETQYFGPGTRLLVL.

About this clone: Its ends do not fully match the called genes, so a read error is possible. The chain carries TRBV25-1 and TRBJ2-1, with D unclear. There are 13 residues in the CDR3. Germline CDR1 is MGHDK and CDR2 is SYGVNS. The CDR3 protein is CASGVSSDNEQFF. CDR3 coding DNA: TGTGCCAGCGGTGTAAGCTCCGACAATGAGCAGTTCTTC.

The chain employs TRBV6-6 and TRBJ2-5; no reliable D call. Trimming took off 0 bases at V and 5 bases at J, with 7 bases between the two ends. CDR3 length equals 13 residues. In germline, CDR1 is MNHNY, CDR2 SVGAGI (reference sequence). The CDR3 loop is CASSYSSPETQYF. As DNA, the CDR3 is TGTGCCAGCAGTTACTCTTCTCCGGAGACCCAGTACTTC.